The 6 T cell receptor beta chains reported below all come from one sample, sequenced in a study of blood T cell repertoires in COVID-19. Some clones are missing from TCRdb's copy, which holds only in-frame ones; the method was immunoSEQ multiplex PCR. Of 99,000 or so clones in the sample, 65% to 90% were seen once. Sequencing input: peripheral blood. All receptors derive from an elderly man with acute or convalescent COVID-19.

V and J are TRBV6-5 and TRBJ1-2, with 8 bases that match TRBD1. V dropped 7 bases and J dropped 4; count of bases not matched to a gene: 8. The CDR3 contains 14 residues. Looked up from germline, CDR1 is MNHEY and CDR2 is SVGAGI. CDR3 nucleotide sequence: TGTGCCAGCACCACAGGACAGGGCAGCTATGGCTACACCTTC. Encoded protein: CASTTGQGSYGYTF.

The chain recombines TRBV27 with TRBJ1-2; 9 positions match TRBD1. The V gene end was trimmed by 6 bases and the J gene end by 0 bases; junction bases not matched to a gene: 5. CDR1 MNHEY and CDR2 SMNVEV come from the germline V gene (reference sequence). The CDR3 loop spans 15 amino acids. Here the CDR3 reads CASRGTGRANYGYTF. Written as DNA, the CDR3 is TGTGCCAGCAGGGGGACAGGGAGAGCTAACTATGGCTACACCTTC.

The V call is TRBV27, the J call TRBJ2-2; TRBD1 is a possible D gene (7 bases). The CDR3 length is 15 residues. V was pared by 3 bases and J by 5 bases, with 13 bases between. Germline CDR1 reads MNHEY; CDR2 reads SMNVEV (reference sequence). The CDR3, as DNA: TGTGCCAGCAGTTTGGCAGGGGGGTGGACCGGGGAGCTGTTTTTT. Its translation: CASSLAGGWTGELFF.

The V call is TRBV7-8, the J call TRBJ1-1; 8 bases are a match to TRBD1. Germline CDR1 and CDR2: SGHVS and FQNEAQ. Trimming took 3 bases from V and 1 from J; bases not matched to a gene: 4. The length of the CDR3 is 15 residues. In nucleotides, the CDR3 is TGTGCCAGCAGCTTTCAGGGGGCTGGGAACACTGAAGCTTTCTTT. Translation gives CASSFQGAGNTEAFF.

The rearrangement joins TRBV29-1 to TRBJ2-3; D unclear. There are 14 residues in the CDR3. The germline gives CDR1 SQVTM, CDR2 ANQGSEA. With 1 base removed from V and 0 bases from J, the gap between germline ends came to 8 bases. For the CDR3, the DNA is TGCAGCGTTGAAGGATTCGGGAGCACAGATACGCAGTATTTT. As protein: CSVEGFGSTDTQYF.

The rearrangement uses TRBV28 and TRBJ1-2; perhaps TRBD1 as D (6 bases). Germline CDR1 reads MDHEN; CDR2 reads SYDVKM. The CDR3 covers 17 residues. Trimming cost V 5 bases and J 0 bases, with 19 bases left between them. The CDR3 bases are TGTGCCAGCAGTCCCTGGGCAGGGGATGTCCCTAACTATGGCTACACCTTC. It translates to CASSPWAGDVPNYGYTF.